The 5 T cell receptor beta chains in this list originate from one sample, sequenced in a study of T cells in Graves' hyperthyroidism and ophthalmopathy. Regions amplified from RNA transcripts were the TCR beta CDR3 regions. HTBI primers were employed in a first-round RT-PCR of the TCR CDR3. TCRdb itself ran the multiplex PCR reads through MiXCR, one entry per CDR3 protein. The sample holds under 450,000 distinct CDR3 sequences, around a sixth seen once. The sample taken for sequencing was blood. The receptors here all came from a woman younger than 35 with Graves' hyperthyroidism.

Only a few counts were recorded for this clonotype. The chain has TRBV25-1 and TRBJ2-1, with a tentative D call TRBD2 (5 bases). V was pared by 3 bases and J by 4 bases, with 10 bases between. The CDR3 loop spans 14 amino acids. Germline values: CDR1 MGHDK, CDR2 SYGVNS. In DNA form, the CDR3 reads TGTGCCAGCAGTGATTTCCAGCGGTACAATGAGCAGTTCTTC. Its translation is CASSDFQRYNEQFF.

On this clonotype: Germline is not matched at one junction end, which may reflect a read error. The chain has TRBV27 and TRBJ2-5; 7 bases are a match to TRBD2. Germline values: CDR1 MNHEY, CDR2 SMNVEV (reference sequence). The CDR3 consists of 14 residues. The CDR3 here is CASREAGIQETRYF. CDR3 bases: TGTGCCAGCAGGGAAGCGGGAATCCAAGAGACCCGGTACTTC.

This clonotype was recorded many times. The chain joins TRBV11-2 to TRBJ1-1; D unresolved. This CDR3 region has 13 residues. Germline V gives CDR1 SGHAT, CDR2 FQNNGV. Trimming shortened V by 7 bases and J by 4 bases, and 13 bases separated the two germline ends. The CDR3 loop reads CASNSYPRTEAFF. The CDR3 DNA reads as TGTGCCAGCAACTCCTACCCGCGCACTGAAGCTTTCTTT.

Only one count was recorded for this clonotype. V usage is TRBV11-2 and J usage is TRBJ2-5; 7 bases match TRBD2. Germline trimming cut 0 bases from V and 5 bases from J; bases unmatched to any gene: 6. The CDR3 length is 15 residues. Germline-derived CDR1 and CDR2 are SGHAT and FQNNGV. CDR3 sequence reads: CASSLDGGTLETQYF. CDR3 sequence (DNA): TGTGCCAGCAGCTTAGACGGGGGGACCCTGGAGACCCAGTACTTC.

The chain has TRBV5-1 and TRBJ2-7, with TRBD2 matching 16 bases. CDR1 and CDR2 from the germline V gene are SGHRS and YFSETQ. CDR3 size: 17 residues. Losses at the gene ends were 2 bases for V and 3 bases for J; bases not matched to a gene: 5. CDR3 nucleotides: TGCGCCAGCAGCTTCGGGACTAGCGGGGGGGCCAGCTACGAGCAGTACTTC. This sequence encodes CASSFGTSGGASYEQYF.